This passage covers 30 T cell receptor beta chains from one sample sequenced in a study of T cells in localized non-small cell lung cancer (dated by TCRdb to about 2020). The library relied on the immunoSEQ multiplex PCR assay. TCRdb re-hosts the immuneACCESS table, in-frame sequences only. Its copies lack some clones; in the studies checked, an unresolved V gene accounts for under half of them, and the cause for the rest is not known. This sample holds about 28,000 clones; roughly 89% were observed only once. The top ten clones comprise nearly 7% of the sample. Sequencing used peripheral blood, obtained before any cancer treatment. These TCRs come from a male donor aged 60 or over with stage I lung adenocarcinoma.

This sequence joins TRBV28 and TRBJ1-2; D ambiguous. Trimming took off 1 base at V and 4 bases at J, with 10 bases between the two ends. CDR1 is MDHEN, CDR2 SYDVKM, per germline. This CDR3 is 14 amino acids long. This CDR3 is CASSLSNGFYGYTF. Here the CDR3 DNA reads TGTGCCAGCAGTTTATCCAACGGCTTCTATGGCTACACCTTC.

The V call is TRBV14, the J call TRBJ2-5; TRBD2 aligns across 16 bases. The CDR3 runs to 18 residues. CDR1 is SGHDN, CDR2 FVKESK, per germline. V lost 4 bases and J lost 2; bases outside the gene matches: 7. The CDR3, as DNA: TGTGCCAGCAGCCTTCCGGGACTAGCGGGGGGGAGGCAAGAGACCCAGTACTTC. Translating gives CASSLPGLAGGRQETQYF.

The chain links TRBV7-3 to TRBJ1-1; D is perhaps TRBD1 (5 bases). Looked up from germline, CDR1 is SGHTA and CDR2 is FQGTGA. Trimming took 5 bases from V and 4 from J, leaving 17 bases between them. The CDR3 is made up of 15 amino acids. The CDR3, as DNA: TGTGCCAGCAGCCCCCAGGGAGGGAGCGGCACTGAAGCTTTCTTT. The encoded protein is CASSPQGGSGTEAFF.

This chain uses TRBV6-5 with TRBJ2-1, with 9 bases aligning to TRBD2. The CDR3 length is 14 residues. Germline V gene sequence: CDR1 MNHEY, CDR2 SVGAGI. Trimming removed 4 bases from V and 4 bases from J; junction bases left unmatched: 2. The CDR3 nucleotides are TGTGCCAGCAGTTCGACTAGCGGTTACAATGAGCAGTTCTTC. Translating gives CASSSTSGYNEQFF.

This clone was detected only a few times. This chain connects TRBV5-1 to TRBJ2-6, with D perhaps TRBD1 (6 bases). Germline CDR1 SGHRS, CDR2 YFSETQ. CDR3 length: 18 residues. V gave up 4 bases and J gave up 0 bases, with 17 bases separating them. The CDR3 spells CASSPPGQILSGANVLTF. In DNA form, the CDR3 reads TGCGCCAGCAGCCCCCCGGGACAAATACTCTCTGGGGCCAACGTCCTGACTTTC. Filled out from reference TRBV5-1 and TRBJ2-6, the complete variable domain reads KAGVTQTPRYLIKTRGQQVTLSCSPISGHRSVSWYQQTPGQGLQFLFEYFSETQRNKGNFPGRFSGRQFSNSRSEMNVSTLELGDSALYLCASSPPGQILSGANVLTFGAGSRLTVL.

The J gene is TRBJ1-5, the V gene TRBV2; unclear D gene. With 6 bases removed from V and 5 bases from J, the gap between germline ends came to 17 bases. The CDR3 is 15 residues long. CDR1 is SNHLY, CDR2 FYNNEI, per germline. The CDR3 is CASSRDKVVDQPQHF. In DNA form, the CDR3 reads TGTGCCAGCAGCCGAGACAAGGTTGTGGATCAGCCCCAGCATTTT.

This sequence joins TRBV30 and TRBJ2-5; D remains ambiguous. V gave up 0 bases and J gave up 4 bases, with 9 bases separating them. CDR3 length: 13 amino acids. The germline V gene encodes CDR1 GTSNPN and CDR2 SVGIG (reference sequence). The CDR3 sequence: CAWSVRVRETQYF. CDR3 DNA sequence: TGTGCCTGGAGTGTAAGAGTTAGAGAGACCCAGTACTTC.

The rearrangement joins TRBV20-1 to TRBJ2-7; possible D gene TRBD2, 5 bases. The CDR3 is made up of 11 amino acids. The germline gives CDR1 DFQATT, CDR2 SNEGSKA (reference sequence). Trimming shortened V by 5 bases and J by 4 bases, and 9 bases separated the two germline ends. CDR3 DNA: TGCAGTGCTCGCACGGGATACGAGCAGTACTTC. It translates to CSARTGYEQYF.

CDR3 bases: TGTGCCAGCGCCCGTGAAATTAGCAATCAGCCCCAGCATTTT. This gives the protein CASAREISNQPQHF. The gene calls are TRBV2 and TRBJ1-5; D not resolved. V was cut by 8 bases and J by 0 bases, with 11 bases left in between. The V gene's germline CDR1 is SNHLY and CDR2 FYNNEI. The CDR3 sequence is 14 residues long.

This clone was counted only a few times. The chain has TRBV2 and TRBJ1-5; TRBD1 aligns across 7 bases. Germline V gene sequence: CDR1 SNHLY, CDR2 FYNNEI. With V trimmed by 2 bases and J by 2 bases, 3 bases remained unmatched. This CDR3 comprises 15 residues. CDR3 in amino acids: CASSEQGGGNQPQHF. The CDR3 region has the DNA TGTGCCAGCAGTGAACAAGGGGGCGGCAATCAGCCCCAGCATTTT.

V gene TRBV7-9 combines with J gene TRBJ2-3; D not resolved. Trimming shortened V by 5 bases and J by 6 bases, and 18 bases separated the two germline ends. CDR1 SEHNR and CDR2 FQNEAQ come from the germline V gene (reference sequence). The CDR3 loop spans 15 amino acids. This CDR3 reads CASSPAAGWSDTQYF. As DNA, the CDR3 is TGTGCCAGCAGCCCCGCAGCCGGGTGGTCGGATACGCAGTATTTT.

The chain combines TRBV5-1 with TRBJ1-1; D unresolved. Per germline, CDR1 SGHRS and CDR2 YFSETQ. This CDR3 contains 15 residues. V was trimmed by 0 bases and J by 4 bases, leaving 13 bases between them. CDR3: CASSLGPPGSTEAFF. The CDR3 nucleotides read TGCGCCAGCAGCTTGGGCCCACCCGGGAGCACTGAAGCTTTCTTT. The full variable domain, completed using reference TRBV5-1 and TRBJ1-1, is KAGVTQTPRYLIKTRGQQVTLSCSPISGHRSVSWYQQTPGQGLQFLFEYFSETQRNKGNFPGRFSGRQFSNSRSEMNVSTLELGDSALYLCASSLGPPGSTEAFFGQGTRLTVV.

The gene calls are TRBV5-8 and TRBJ2-7; TRBD2 matches 8 bases. V lost 0 bases to trimming and J lost 2 bases; unmatched junction nucleotides: 10. The CDR3 contains 17 residues. Germline V gene lookup returns CDR1 SGHTS and CDR2 YDEGEE. The CDR3 coding sequence is TGTGCCAGCAGCTTGGGGGTCGCGCGGGGGGTCACCTACGAGCAGTACTTC. Translation: CASSLGVARGVTYEQYF.

V is TRBV5-1 and J is TRBJ1-2, with 9 positions matching TRBD1. Germline CDR1 and CDR2: SGHRS and YFSETQ. J was trimmed by 8 bases and V by 3 bases; bases with no gene match: 5. The CDR3 spans 13 residues. The CDR3 DNA reads as TGCGCCAGCAGCTGGGGACAGGGCGAAGGCTACACCTTC. It codes for CASSWGQGEGYTF.

V usage is TRBV28 and J usage is TRBJ1-6, with D possibly being TRBD1 (6 bases). The germline V gene has CDR1 MDHEN and CDR2 SYDVKM. There are 17 residues in the CDR3. Trimming stripped 4 bases from V and 5 bases from J, with 18 bases between. CDR3 coding DNA: TGTGCCAGCAGTTCACCGGGACAAGGACCCGATAATTCACCCCTCCACTTT. This codes for CASSSPGQGPDNSPLHF. Looking up the rest from reference TRBV28 and TRBJ1-6 gives the full variable domain: DVKVTQSSRYLVKRTGEKVFLECVQDMDHENMFWYRQDPGLGLRLIYFSYDVKMKEKGDIPEGYSVSREKKERFSLILESASTNQTSMYLCASSSPGQGPDNSPLHFGNGTRLTVT.

The gene calls are TRBV9 and TRBJ2-7; 12 positions agree with TRBD1. The germline gives CDR1 SGDLS, CDR2 YYNGEE. The CDR3 is 15 amino acids. V was clipped by 4 bases and J by 4 bases; unmatched bases: 6. The CDR3 DNA reads as TGTGCCAGCAGCCTGGGACAGGGGGCAAAGTACGAGCAGTACTTC. Encoded protein: CASSLGQGAKYEQYF.

The chain combines TRBV9 with TRBJ2-5; TRBD1 aligns across 8 bases. With 4 bases clipped from V and 5 bases from J, the junction kept 13 bases outside the gene matches. CDR1 is SGDLS and CDR2 is YYNGEE in the germline V gene. The CDR3 is 16 residues long. CDR3 sequence: CASSPGGGASRETQYF. CDR3 DNA: TGTGCCAGCAGCCCAGGGGGCGGGGCCTCGAGGGAGACCCAGTACTTC.

This chain uses TRBV28 with TRBJ2-3; the match to TRBD2 covers 9 bases. The CDR3 has 15 amino acids. V was pared by 8 bases and J by 3 bases, with 9 bases of the junction left unmatched. Germline values: CDR1 MDHEN, CDR2 SYDVKM. The CDR3 reads CASFRAGGRTDTQYF. DNA for the CDR3: TGTGCCAGCTTTCGGGCGGGGGGGCGAACAGATACGCAGTATTTT.

The V gene is TRBV7-9, the J gene TRBJ2-2; D remains ambiguous. Trimming left V 5 bases short and J 2 bases short, with 15 bases between. This CDR3 has 16 amino acids. In germline, CDR1 is SEHNR, CDR2 FQNEAQ (reference sequence). The CDR3, as DNA: TGTGCCAGCAGCCCGGGCCGACCTATCAACACCGGGGAGCTGTTTTTT. It specifies CASSPGRPINTGELFF.

The genes are TRBV28 and TRBJ1-2, with D possibly matching TRBD1 (6 bases). V lost 4 bases and J lost 6, with 15 bases in between. The length of the CDR3 is 14 residues. From germline, CDR1 is MDHEN and CDR2 SYDVKM. CDR3 sequence: CASSWWTDLNGYTF. CDR3 DNA: TGTGCCAGCAGTTGGTGGACAGATCTAAATGGCTACACCTTC.

V is TRBV7-2 and J is TRBJ2-5, with TRBD1 matching over 7 bases. After removal of 5 bases from V and 1 base from J, the junction contained 10 bases not matched to a gene. This CDR3 spans 16 amino acids. CDR1 and CDR2 (germline): SGHTA, FQGNSA. The CDR3: CASSHQDRFSQETQYF. The CDR3 DNA is TGTGCCAGCAGCCACCAGGACAGGTTCTCCCAAGAGACCCAGTACTTC.

The CDR3 here is CASSRDITNEKLFF. DNA for the CDR3: TGTGCCAGCAGTAGGGATATTACCAATGAAAAACTGTTTTTT. The chain employs TRBV11-2 and TRBJ1-4; D not resolved. The V gene lost 6 bases and the J gene lost 5 bases, with 13 bases spanning the gap. This CDR3 spans 14 amino acids. Germline lookup yields CDR1 SGHAT and CDR2 FQNNGV. The entire variable domain, with the rest obtained from reference TRBV11-2 and TRBJ1-4, is as follows: EAGVAQSPRYKIIEKRQSVAFWCNPISGHATLYWYQQILGQGPKLLIQFQNNGVVDDSQLPKDRFSAERLKGVDSTLKIQPAKLEDSAVYLCASSRDITNEKLFFGSGTQLSVL.

J is TRBJ2-3 and V is TRBV5-1; tentative D call: TRBD1 (5 bases). Trimming removed 0 bases from V and 4 bases from J, with 9 bases in between. Per germline, CDR1 SGHRS and CDR2 YFSETQ. The CDR3 has 14 residues. In DNA form, the CDR3 reads TGCGCCAGCAGCTTGGGATGGGGCCCAGATACGCAGTATTTT. It specifies CASSLGWGPDTQYF.

This clone was recorded a few times. The rearrangement uses TRBV28 and TRBJ1-5; D unresolved. The CDR3 extends over 14 amino acids. V gave up 6 bases and J gave up 7 bases, with 16 bases separating them. Germline CDR1 and CDR2: MDHEN and SYDVKM. CDR3 sequence (DNA): TGTGCCAGCAGCCAGGCCACCATGGGACAGCCCCAGCATTTT. This codes for CASSQATMGQPQHF.

This clone was observed a single time. Other DNA sequences in this sample translate to the same CDR3. The chain links TRBV5-1 to TRBJ2-3; TRBD1 or TRBD2 may be the D gene (5 bases each). Trimming removed 5 bases from V and 5 bases from J, with 9 bases in between. Germline V lookup: CDR1 SGHRS, CDR2 YFSETQ. CDR3 length equals 12 residues. The CDR3 here is CASSRGVDTQYF. DNA for the CDR3: TGCGCCAGCAGTCGAGGGGTAGATACGCAGTATTTT.

V usage is TRBV11-2 and J usage is TRBJ2-6; D gene ambiguous. The CDR3 totals 16 residues. Germline CDR1 reads SGHAT; CDR2 reads FQNNGV. The ends were cut back, 1 base at V and 0 bases at J, with 7 bases in the middle. CDR3 coding DNA: TGTGCCAGCAGCTTAGTACCGAGCTCTGGGGCCAACGTCCTGACTTTC. Protein sequence: CASSLVPSSGANVLTF.

The J gene is TRBJ1-1, the V gene TRBV19, with D possibly TRBD1 on 6 matching bases. The ends were cut back, 11 bases at V and 0 bases at J, with 13 bases in the middle. Germline loops: CDR1 LNHDA, CDR2 SQIVND (reference sequence). This CDR3 spans 13 amino acids. This chain's CDR3 is CAAGEQVNTEAFF. In nucleotides, the CDR3 is TGTGCCGCAGGGGAACAGGTGAACACTGAAGCTTTCTTT.

This rearrangement joins TRBV28 to TRBJ2-2; 7 bases fit TRBD2. From germline, CDR1 is MDHEN and CDR2 SYDVKM. The CDR3 has 14 residues. Trimming removed 7 bases from V and 5 bases from J; junction bases left unmatched: 7. In DNA form, the CDR3 reads TGTGCCAGCACCATTGGGAGGGAGACCGGGGAGCTGTTTTTT. Its protein is CASTIGRETGELFF.

This chain uses TRBV11-1 with TRBJ2-2; 7 bases match TRBD1. Germline lookup yields CDR1 SGHAT and CDR2 FQDESV (reference sequence). J lost 1 base, V lost 5 bases, and 4 bases had no gene match. CDR3 size: 15 residues. CDR3 amino acids: CASSPGTVNTGELFF. CDR3 nucleotide sequence: TGTGCCAGCAGCCCCGGGACAGTGAACACCGGGGAGCTGTTTTTT.

The chain is built from TRBV28 and TRBJ2-7; 7 bases are shared with TRBD1. V was clipped by 7 bases and J by 2 bases; unmatched bases: 8. In germline, CDR1 is MDHEN, CDR2 SYDVKM. There are 14 residues in the CDR3. The CDR3 reads CASKLPDRAYEQYF. The DNA for the CDR3 is TGTGCCAGCAAACTACCAGACAGGGCCTACGAGCAGTACTTC.